The next 9 T cell receptor beta chains were all read from a single sample in a study of T cell changes during pregnancy in multiple sclerosis. Sequencing was performed with immunoSEQ multiplex PCR; in TCRdb, only in-frame clones are kept and a portion is missing. In the table there are tens of thousands of clones, around nine tenths of which are singletons. The sequencing used CD8+ T cells from peripheral blood mononuclear cells, collected in the first trimester of pregnancy. These receptors all stem from a female donor in good health, enrolled as a control in a pregnancy study.

This chain links TRBV14 with TRBJ2-6, with 9 bases lining up with TRBD2. The V gene end was trimmed by 4 bases and the J gene end by 4 bases; junction bases not matched to a gene: 11. Germline V lookup: CDR1 SGHDN, CDR2 FVKESK. The CDR3 is 18 residues long. The CDR3 DNA reads as TGTGCCAGCAGCCTGACTGGCGGGGGGGCTCGCGGGGCCAACGTCCTGACTTTC. This gives the protein CASSLTGGGARGANVLTF.

This clone was observed once. In DNA form, the CDR3 reads TGTGCCTGGACTTTGGACAATTATAATTCACCCCTCCACTTT. Translation: CAWTLDNYNSPLHF. V usage is TRBV30 and J usage is TRBJ1-6, with a weak D call TRBD1 (5 bases). V lost 4 bases, J lost 4 bases, and 11 bases lay in between. The germline V gene has CDR1 GTSNPN and CDR2 SVGIG (reference sequence). This CDR3 comprises 14 residues.

The genes are TRBV28 and TRBJ2-7, with 9 bases aligning to TRBD1. This CDR3 is 15 amino acids long. Germline CDR1 reads MDHEN; CDR2 reads SYDVKM. V lost 5 bases and J lost 7; bases outside the gene matches: 12. For the CDR3, the DNA is TGTGCCAGCAGTCTCCCGACAGGGGGGATGAGTGAGCAGTACTTC. This codes for CASSLPTGGMSEQYF. The variable domain in full, completed from reference TRBV28 and TRBJ2-7, reads DVKVTQSSRYLVKRTGEKVFLECVQDMDHENMFWYRQDPGLGLRLIYFSYDVKMKEKGDIPEGYSVSREKKERFSLILESASTNQTSMYLCASSLPTGGMSEQYFGPGTRLTVT.

This chain connects TRBV9 to TRBJ1-6; a weak D match, TRBD1 (6 bases). The CDR3 is 14 amino acids. Between the trimmed V and J ends, which lost 8 bases and 7 bases, there was a span of 16 bases. Germline V gene data show CDR1 as SGDLS and CDR2 as YYNGEE. CDR3 amino acids: CASSSQGWNSPLHF. The CDR3 DNA sequence: TGTGCCAGTTCTTCCCAGGGGTGGAATTCACCCCTCCACTTT.

This clone was seen more than once but under ten times. J is TRBJ2-3 and V is TRBV4-3, with TRBD2 matching over 10 bases. CDR3 size: 15 residues. With 5 bases clipped from V and 7 bases from J, the junction kept 9 bases outside the gene matches. Germline V gene lookup returns CDR1 LGHNA and CDR2 YSLEER. In DNA form, the CDR3 reads TGCGCCAGCAGCGATTGGACTAGCGGCCCAAATACGCAGTATTTT. It is translated as CASSDWTSGPNTQYF.

The J gene is TRBJ1-2, the V gene TRBV4-1; perhaps TRBD1 as D (6 bases). There are 18 residues in the CDR3. The V gene lost 0 bases and the J gene lost 4 bases, with 21 bases spanning the gap. Germline assignment: CDR1 MGHRA and CDR2 YSYEKL. The CDR3: CASSQDGGRGMVFYGYTF. The CDR3 DNA reads as TGCGCCAGCAGCCAAGATGGGGGCAGGGGAATGGTCTTCTATGGCTACACCTTC.

The CDR3: CAISEGLTYEQYF. CDR3 DNA sequence: TGTGCCATCAGTGAAGGACTGACCTACGAGCAGTACTTC. This chain uses TRBV10-3 with TRBJ2-7; tentatively, D is TRBD2 (5 bases). This CDR3 region has 13 residues. Trimming removed 3 bases at V and 2 bases at J, with 8 bases between. CDR1 is ENHRY and CDR2 is SYGVKD in the germline V gene.

The chain's CDR3 is CASSSLLGENTGELFF. In DNA form, the CDR3 reads TGTGCCAGCAGCTCCTTATTGGGAGAAAACACCGGGGAGCTGTTTTTT. This chain connects TRBV7-9 to TRBJ2-2; D might be TRBD2 (5 bases). The germline V and J ends were trimmed by 4 bases and 2 bases, with 14 bases remaining between them. The CDR3 loop spans 16 amino acids. Germline assignment: CDR1 SEHNR and CDR2 FQNEAQ (reference sequence).

This clone occurred once. The gene calls are TRBV7-2 and TRBJ2-1; 13 positions agree with TRBD2. In germline, CDR1 is SGHTA, CDR2 FQGNSA. This CDR3 has 16 amino acids. The trim removed 5 bases at V and 8 bases at J, leaving 9 bases unmatched. The CDR3, as DNA: TGTGCCAGCAGCCCGGGACTAGCGGGGTTAGGGTATGAGCAGTTCTTC. Protein product: CASSPGLAGLGYEQFF.